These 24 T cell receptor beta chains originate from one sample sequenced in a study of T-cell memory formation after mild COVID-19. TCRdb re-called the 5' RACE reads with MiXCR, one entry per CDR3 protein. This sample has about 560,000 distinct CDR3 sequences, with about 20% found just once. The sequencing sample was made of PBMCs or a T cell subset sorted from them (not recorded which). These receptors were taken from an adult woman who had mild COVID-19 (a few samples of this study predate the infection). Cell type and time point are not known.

The CDR3 spells CASSSFDRAGPGYTF. The CDR3 DNA sequence: TGCGCCAGCAGCTCCTTCGACAGGGCAGGCCCGGGCTACACCTTC. The chain links TRBV5-1 to TRBJ1-2; TRBD1 aligns across 7 bases. The CDR3 totals 15 residues. J was trimmed by 8 bases and V by 3 bases; bases with no gene match: 13. Per the germline V gene, CDR1 is SGHRS and CDR2 is YFSETQ. The whole variable domain, remainder taken from reference TRBV5-1 and TRBJ1-2, is KAGVTQTPRYLIKTRGQQVTLSCSPISGHRSVSWYQQTPGQGLQFLFEYFSETQRNKGNFPGRFSGRQFSNSRSEMNVSTLELGDSALYLCASSSFDRAGPGYTFGSGTRLTVV.

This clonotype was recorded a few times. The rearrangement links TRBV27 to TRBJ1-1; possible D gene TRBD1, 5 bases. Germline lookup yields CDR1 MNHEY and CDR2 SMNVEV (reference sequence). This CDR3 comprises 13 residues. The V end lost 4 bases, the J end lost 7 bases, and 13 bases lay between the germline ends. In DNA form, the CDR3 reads TGTGCCAGCAGTTCCTACTTGGGACTTGAAGCTTTCTTT. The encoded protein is CASSSYLGLEAFF.

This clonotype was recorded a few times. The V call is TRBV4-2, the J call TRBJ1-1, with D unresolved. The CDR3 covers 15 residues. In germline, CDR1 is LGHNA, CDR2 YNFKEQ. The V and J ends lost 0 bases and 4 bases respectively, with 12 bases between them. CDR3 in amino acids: CASSQEYAETTEAFF. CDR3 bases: TGTGCCAGCAGCCAAGAATATGCCGAGACCACTGAAGCTTTCTTT.

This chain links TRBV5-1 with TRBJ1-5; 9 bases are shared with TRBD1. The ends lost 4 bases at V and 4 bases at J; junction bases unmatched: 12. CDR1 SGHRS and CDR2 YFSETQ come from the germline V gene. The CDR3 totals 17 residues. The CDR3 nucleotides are TGCGCCAGCAGCCGGGGGGACAGGGAAGAGAGAAATCAGCCCCAGCATTTT. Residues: CASSRGDREERNQPQHF.

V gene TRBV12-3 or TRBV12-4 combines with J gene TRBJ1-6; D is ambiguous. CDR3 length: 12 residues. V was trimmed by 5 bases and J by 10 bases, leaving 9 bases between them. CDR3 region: CASSVVGSPLHF. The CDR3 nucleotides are TGTGCCAGCAGTGTAGTGGGATCACCCCTCCACTTT.

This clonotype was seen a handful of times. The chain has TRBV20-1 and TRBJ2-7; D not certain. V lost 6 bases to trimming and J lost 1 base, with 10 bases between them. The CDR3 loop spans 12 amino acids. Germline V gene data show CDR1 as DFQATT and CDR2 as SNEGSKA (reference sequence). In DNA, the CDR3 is TGCAGTGCCCCCAAAGGATCCTACGAGCAGTACTTC. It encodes CSAPKGSYEQYF.

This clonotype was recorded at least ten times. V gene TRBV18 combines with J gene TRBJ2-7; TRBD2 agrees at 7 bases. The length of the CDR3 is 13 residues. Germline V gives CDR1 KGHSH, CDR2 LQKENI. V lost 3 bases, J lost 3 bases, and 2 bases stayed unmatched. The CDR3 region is CASSPGRDYEQYF. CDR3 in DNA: TGTGCCAGCTCACCGGGGAGGGACTACGAGCAGTACTTC.

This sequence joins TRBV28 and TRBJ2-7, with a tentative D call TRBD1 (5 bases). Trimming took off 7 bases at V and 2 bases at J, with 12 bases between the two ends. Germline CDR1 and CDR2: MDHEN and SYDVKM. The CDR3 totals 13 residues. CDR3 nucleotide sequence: TGTGCCAGCACCGCGACAGTCCCCTACGAGCAGTACTTC. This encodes CASTATVPYEQYF.

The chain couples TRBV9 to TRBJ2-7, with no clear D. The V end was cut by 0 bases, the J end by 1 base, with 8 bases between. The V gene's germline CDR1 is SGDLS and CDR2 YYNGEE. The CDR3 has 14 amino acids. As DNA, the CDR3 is TGTGCCAGCAGCGTAGAAGAGGTTTCCTACGAGCAGTACTTC. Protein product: CASSVEEVSYEQYF.

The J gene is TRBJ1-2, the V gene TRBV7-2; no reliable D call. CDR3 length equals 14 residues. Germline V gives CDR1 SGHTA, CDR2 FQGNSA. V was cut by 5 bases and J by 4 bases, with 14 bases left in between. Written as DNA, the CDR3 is TGTGCCAGCAGCAGCCACCGGGAGCTCTATGGCTACACCTTC. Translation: CASSSHRELYGYTF.

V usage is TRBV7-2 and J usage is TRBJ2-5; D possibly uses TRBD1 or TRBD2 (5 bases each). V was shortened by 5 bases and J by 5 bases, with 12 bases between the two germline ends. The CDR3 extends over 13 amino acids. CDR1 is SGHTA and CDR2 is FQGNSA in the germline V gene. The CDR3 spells CASSPGTVETQYF. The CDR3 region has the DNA TGTGCCAGCAGCCCAGGGACGGTGGAGACCCAGTACTTC. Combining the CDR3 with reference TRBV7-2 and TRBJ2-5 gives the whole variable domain GAGVSQSPSNKVTEKGKDVELRCDPISGHTALYWYRQSLGQGLEFLIYFQGNSAPDKSGLPSDRFSAERTGGSVSTLTIQRTQQEDSAVYLCASSPGTVETQYFGPGTRLLVL.

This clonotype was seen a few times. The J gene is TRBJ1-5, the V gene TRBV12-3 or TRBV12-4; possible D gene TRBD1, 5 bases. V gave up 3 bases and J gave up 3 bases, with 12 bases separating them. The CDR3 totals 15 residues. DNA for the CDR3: TGTGCCAGCAGTTTCAACAGGCGCCCCAATCAGCCCCAGCATTTT. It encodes CASSFNRRPNQPQHF.

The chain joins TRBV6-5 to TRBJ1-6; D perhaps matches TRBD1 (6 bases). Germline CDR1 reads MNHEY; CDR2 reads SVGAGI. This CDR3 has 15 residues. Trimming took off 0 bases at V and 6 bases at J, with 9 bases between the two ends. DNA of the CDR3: TGTGCCAGCAGTTACTCGGGCAGGGGTAATTCACCCCTCCACTTT. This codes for CASSYSGRGNSPLHF.

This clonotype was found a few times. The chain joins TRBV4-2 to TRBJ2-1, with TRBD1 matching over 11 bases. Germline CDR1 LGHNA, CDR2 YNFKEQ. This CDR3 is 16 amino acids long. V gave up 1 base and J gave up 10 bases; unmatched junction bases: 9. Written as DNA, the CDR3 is TGTGCCAGCAGCCAAGTACGTGGACAGGGGGCAGGAGAGCAGTTCTTC. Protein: CASSQVRGQGAGEQFF.

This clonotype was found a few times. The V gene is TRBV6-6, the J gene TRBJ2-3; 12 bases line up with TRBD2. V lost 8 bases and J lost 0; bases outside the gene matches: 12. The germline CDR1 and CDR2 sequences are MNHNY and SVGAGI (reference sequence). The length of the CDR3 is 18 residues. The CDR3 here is CASGYGLAGKISTDTQYF. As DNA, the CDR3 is TGTGCCAGCGGATACGGACTAGCGGGGAAAATTAGCACAGATACGCAGTATTTT.

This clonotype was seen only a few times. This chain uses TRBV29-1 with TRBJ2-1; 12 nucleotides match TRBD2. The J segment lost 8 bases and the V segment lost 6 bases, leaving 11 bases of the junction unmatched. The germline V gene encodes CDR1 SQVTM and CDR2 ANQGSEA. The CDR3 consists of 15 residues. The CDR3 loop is CSVVGLAGQRDEQFF. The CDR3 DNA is TGCAGCGTCGTCGGACTAGCGGGACAGAGGGATGAGCAGTTCTTC.

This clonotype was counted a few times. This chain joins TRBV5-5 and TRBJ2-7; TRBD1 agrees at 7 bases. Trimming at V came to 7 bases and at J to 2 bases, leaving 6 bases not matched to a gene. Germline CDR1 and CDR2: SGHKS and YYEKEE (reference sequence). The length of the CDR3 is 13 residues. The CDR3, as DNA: TGTGCCAGCGCGCGACAGGGTACCTACGAGCAGTACTTC. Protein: CASARQGTYEQYF.

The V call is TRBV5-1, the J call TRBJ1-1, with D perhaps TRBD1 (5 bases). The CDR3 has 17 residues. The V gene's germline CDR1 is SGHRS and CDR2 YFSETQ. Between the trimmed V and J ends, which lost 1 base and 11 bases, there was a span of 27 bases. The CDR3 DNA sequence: TGCGCCAGCAGCTTGCTCGGATTGGCGGACACCACCTCGGGGGCTTTCTTT. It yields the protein CASSLLGLADTTSGAFF.

The DNA for the CDR3 is TGTGCCAGCAGCATCCGGGACAGGAACACCGGGGAGCTGTTTTTT. Translating gives CASSIRDRNTGELFF. V gene TRBV7-8 combines with J gene TRBJ2-2, with 7 bases aligning to TRBD1. J was trimmed by 1 base and V by 5 bases; bases with no gene match: 4. Germline CDR1 and CDR2: SGHVS and FQNEAQ. This CDR3 has 15 residues. The entire variable domain, with the rest obtained from reference TRBV7-8 and TRBJ2-2, is as follows: GAGVSQSPRYKVAKRGQDVALRCDPISGHVSLFWYQQALGQGPEFLTYFQNEAQLDKSGLPSDRFFAERPEGSVSTLKIQRTQQEDSAVYLCASSIRDRNTGELFFGEGSRLTVL.

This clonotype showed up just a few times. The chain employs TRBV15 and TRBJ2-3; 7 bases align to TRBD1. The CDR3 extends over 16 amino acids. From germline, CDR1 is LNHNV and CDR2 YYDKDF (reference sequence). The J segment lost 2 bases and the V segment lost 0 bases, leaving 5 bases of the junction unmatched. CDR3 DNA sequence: TGTGCCACCAGCAGAGATCTGGACAGGTTCACAGATACGCAGTATTTT. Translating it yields CATSRDLDRFTDTQYF.

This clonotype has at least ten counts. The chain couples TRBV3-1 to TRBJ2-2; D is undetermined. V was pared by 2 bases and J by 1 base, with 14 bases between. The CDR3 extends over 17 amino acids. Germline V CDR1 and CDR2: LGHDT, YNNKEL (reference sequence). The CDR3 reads CASSQYRSRENTGELFF. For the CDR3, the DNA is TGTGCCAGCAGCCAATACCGGTCCCGAGAGAACACCGGGGAGCTGTTTTTT.

CDR3 region: CASERTSGIDEQFF. DNA for the CDR3: TGTGCCAGCGAAAGGACTAGCGGGATCGATGAGCAGTTCTTC. J is TRBJ2-1 and V is TRBV28, with 12 bases that match TRBD2. The germline CDR1 and CDR2 sequences are MDHEN and SYDVKM. Germline trimming cut 8 bases from V and 8 bases from J; bases unmatched to any gene: 7. The CDR3 consists of 14 residues.

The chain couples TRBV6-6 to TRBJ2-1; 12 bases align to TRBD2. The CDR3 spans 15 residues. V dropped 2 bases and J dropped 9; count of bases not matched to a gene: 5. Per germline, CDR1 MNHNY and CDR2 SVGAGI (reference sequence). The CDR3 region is CASSYDGLAGSEQFF. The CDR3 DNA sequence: TGTGCCAGCAGTTACGACGGACTAGCGGGATCTGAGCAGTTCTTC.

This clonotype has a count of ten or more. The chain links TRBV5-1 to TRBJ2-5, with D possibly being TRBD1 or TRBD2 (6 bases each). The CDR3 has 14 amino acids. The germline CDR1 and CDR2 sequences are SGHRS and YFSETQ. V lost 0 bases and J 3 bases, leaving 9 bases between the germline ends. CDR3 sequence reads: CASSLAGGEETQYF. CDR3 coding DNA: TGCGCCAGCAGCTTGGCCGGGGGCGAAGAGACCCAGTACTTC.